The sequence of this TCR beta chain was determined in a study of OX40 agonist ivuxolimab in advanced cancers. About the study: Ivuxolimab was delivered to patients intravenously every 2 weeks at doses spanning 0.01 to 10 mg/kg. Three patients showed partial responses: one hepatocellular carcinoma and two cutaneous melanoma cases.

The assay was immunoSEQ multiplex PCR, and TCRdb's table has in-frame clones only and misses some. Here the sample spans tens of thousands of clones, approximately 90% being singletons. This CDR3 spans 13 amino acids. Germline V gene data show CDR1 as SEHNR and CDR2 as FQNEAQ (reference sequence). The V gene end was trimmed by 8 bases and the J gene end by 1 base; junction bases not matched to a gene: 2. A history of autoimmune disease or systemic immunosuppression excluded patients. The receptor comes from an adult with an advanced solid tumor such as melanoma, head and neck, liver or kidney cancer. The sequencing used CD4+ or CD8+ T cells sorted from blood, collected in a trial of the OX40 agonist ivuxolimab. The V and J genes are TRBV7-9 and TRBJ2-3, with 8 bases that match TRBD2. CDR3 DNA sequence: TGTGCCAGCGGACTAGCAGGCACAGATACGCAGTATTTT. Translation: CASGLAGTDTQYF.